This T cell receptor beta chain was captured by sequencing in a study of T-cell reconstitution after alpha-beta-depleted transplantation in children. Unique molecular identifiers were incorporated into the prepared TCRbeta library. One entry per CDR3 protein results from TCRdb running MiXCR on the PCR reads. Of more than 450,000 distinct CDR3 sequences listed, around 20% were seen once; the top ten hold around 3.3%. As concerns this clonotype: Mismatch with germline at one junction end may stem from a read error.

The sequence came from a human donor who donated a stem cell graft to a child with acute lymphoblastic leukemia. This specimen consisted of PBMCs from the stem cell graft donor, obtained from the stem cell graft.

CDR3 sequence reads: CDSSLLAQGNTGELFF. Here the CDR3 DNA reads TGCGACAGCAGCTTGTTAGCCCAAGGGAACACCGGGGAGCTGTTTTTT. The chain has TRBV5-1 and TRBJ2-2, with D hard to call. The germline gives CDR1 SGHRS, CDR2 YFSETQ. The CDR3 runs to 16 residues.